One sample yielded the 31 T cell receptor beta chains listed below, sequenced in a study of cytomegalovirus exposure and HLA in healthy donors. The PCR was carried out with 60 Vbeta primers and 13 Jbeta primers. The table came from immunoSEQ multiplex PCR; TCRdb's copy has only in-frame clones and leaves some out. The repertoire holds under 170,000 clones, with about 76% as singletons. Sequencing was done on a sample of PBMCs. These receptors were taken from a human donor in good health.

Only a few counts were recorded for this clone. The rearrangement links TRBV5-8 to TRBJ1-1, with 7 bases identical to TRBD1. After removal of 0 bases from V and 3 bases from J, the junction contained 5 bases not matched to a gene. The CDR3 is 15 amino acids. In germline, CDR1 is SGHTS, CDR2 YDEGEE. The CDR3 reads CASSLVWDSHTEAFF. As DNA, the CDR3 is TGTGCCAGCAGCTTGGTTTGGGACAGCCACACTGAAGCTTTCTTT.

CDR3 protein: CSVPPGQGYQYF. Here the CDR3 DNA reads TGCAGCGTCCCACCGGGACAGGGGTATCAGTATTTT. This chain joins TRBV29-1 and TRBJ2-3; 10 bases line up with TRBD1. The length of the CDR3 is 12 residues. V lost 6 bases to trimming and J lost 12 bases; unmatched junction nucleotides: 9. Germline CDR1 SQVTM, CDR2 ANQGSEA.

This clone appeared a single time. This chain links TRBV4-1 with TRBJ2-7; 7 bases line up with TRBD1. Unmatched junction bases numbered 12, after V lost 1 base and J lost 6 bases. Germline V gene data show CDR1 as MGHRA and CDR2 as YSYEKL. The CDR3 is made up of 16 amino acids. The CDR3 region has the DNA TGCGCCAGCAGCCAAGGACCCCTACAGGGGTCAGGCGAGCAGTACTTC. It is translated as CASSQGPLQGSGEQYF.

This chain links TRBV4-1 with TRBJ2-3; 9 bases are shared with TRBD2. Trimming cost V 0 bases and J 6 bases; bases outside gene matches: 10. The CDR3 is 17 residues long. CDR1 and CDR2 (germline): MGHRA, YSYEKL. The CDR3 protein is CASSQDFGGRAIDTQYF. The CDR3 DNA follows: TGCGCCAGCAGCCAAGATTTCGGCGGGAGGGCCATCGATACGCAGTATTTT.

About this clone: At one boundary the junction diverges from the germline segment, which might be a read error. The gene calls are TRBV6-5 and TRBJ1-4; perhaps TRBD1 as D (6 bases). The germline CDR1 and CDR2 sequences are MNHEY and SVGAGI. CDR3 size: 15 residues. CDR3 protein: CASSYSGTPNEKLFF. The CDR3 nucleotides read TGTGCCAGCAGCTACTCCGGGACACCTAATGAAAAACTGTTTTTT.

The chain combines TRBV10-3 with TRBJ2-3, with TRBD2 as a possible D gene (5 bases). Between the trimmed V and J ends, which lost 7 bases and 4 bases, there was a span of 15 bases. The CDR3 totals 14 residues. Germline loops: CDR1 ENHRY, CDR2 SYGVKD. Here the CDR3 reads CAINQRPQADTQYF. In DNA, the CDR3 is TGTGCCATCAACCAGCGGCCTCAGGCAGATACGCAGTATTTT.

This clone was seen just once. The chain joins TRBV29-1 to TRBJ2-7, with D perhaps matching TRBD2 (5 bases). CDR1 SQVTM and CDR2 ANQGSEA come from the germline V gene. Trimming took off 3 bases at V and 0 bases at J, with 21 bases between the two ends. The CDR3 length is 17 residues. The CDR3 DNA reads TGCAGCGTTGACGGGCTTAATGGGAGCGAAAACTCCTACGAGCAGTACTTC. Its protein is CSVDGLNGSENSYEQYF.

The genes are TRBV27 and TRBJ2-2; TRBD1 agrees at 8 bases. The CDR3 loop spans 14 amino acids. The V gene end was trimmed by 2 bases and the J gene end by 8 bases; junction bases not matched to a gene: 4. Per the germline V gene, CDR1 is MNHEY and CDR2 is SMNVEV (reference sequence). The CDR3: CASSLDRGAGELFF. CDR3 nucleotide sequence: TGTGCCAGCAGTTTAGACAGGGGCGCAGGGGAGCTGTTTTTT.

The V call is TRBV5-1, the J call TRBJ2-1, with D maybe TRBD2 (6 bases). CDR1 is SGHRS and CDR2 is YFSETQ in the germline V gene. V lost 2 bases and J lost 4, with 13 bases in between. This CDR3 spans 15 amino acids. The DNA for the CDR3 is TGCGCCAGCAGCTTCGGGAGTTCTTCATACAATGAGCAGTTCTTC. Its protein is CASSFGSSSYNEQFF.

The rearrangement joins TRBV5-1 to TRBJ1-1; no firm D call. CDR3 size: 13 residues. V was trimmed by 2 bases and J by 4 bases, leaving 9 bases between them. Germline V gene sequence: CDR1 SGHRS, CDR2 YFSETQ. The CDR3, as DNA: TGCGCCAGCAGCTTCGAATCGAGCACTGAAGCTTTCTTT. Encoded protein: CASSFESSTEAFF.

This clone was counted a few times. DNA of the CDR3: TGTGCCAGTTGGGGACAGCGTGGATCACCCCTCCACTTT. This sequence encodes CASWGQRGSPLHF. V usage is TRBV19 and J usage is TRBJ1-6; 7 bases map to TRBD1. The J segment lost 10 bases and the V segment lost 8 bases, leaving 8 bases of the junction unmatched. The CDR3 is made up of 13 amino acids. Per germline, CDR1 LNHDA and CDR2 SQIVND (reference sequence).

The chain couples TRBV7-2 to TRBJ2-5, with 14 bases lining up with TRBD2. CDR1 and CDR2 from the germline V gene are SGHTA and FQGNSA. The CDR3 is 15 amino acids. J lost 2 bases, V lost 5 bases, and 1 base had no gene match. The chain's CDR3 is CASSRTSGRQETQYF. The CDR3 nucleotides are TGTGCCAGCAGCCGGACTAGCGGGAGGCAAGAGACCCAGTACTTC. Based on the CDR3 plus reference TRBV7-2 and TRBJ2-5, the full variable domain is GAGVSQSPSNKVTEKGKDVELRCDPISGHTALYWYRQSLGQGLEFLIYFQGNSAPDKSGLPSDRFSAERTGGSVSTLTIQRTQQEDSAVYLCASSRTSGRQETQYFGPGTRLLVL.

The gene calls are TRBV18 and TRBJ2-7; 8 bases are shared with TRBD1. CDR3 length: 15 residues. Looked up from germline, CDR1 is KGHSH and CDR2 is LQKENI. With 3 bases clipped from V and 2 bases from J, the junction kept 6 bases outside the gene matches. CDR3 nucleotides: TGTGCCAGCTCACCGAGGGACAGGCAGCCCTACGAGCAGTACTTC. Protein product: CASSPRDRQPYEQYF.

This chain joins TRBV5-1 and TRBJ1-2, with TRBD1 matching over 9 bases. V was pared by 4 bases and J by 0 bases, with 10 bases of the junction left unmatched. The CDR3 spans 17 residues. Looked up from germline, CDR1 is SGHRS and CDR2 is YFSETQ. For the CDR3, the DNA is TGCGCCAGCAGCCTGGTAGGACAGGGGATCGCTAACTATGGCTACACCTTC. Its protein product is CASSLVGQGIANYGYTF.

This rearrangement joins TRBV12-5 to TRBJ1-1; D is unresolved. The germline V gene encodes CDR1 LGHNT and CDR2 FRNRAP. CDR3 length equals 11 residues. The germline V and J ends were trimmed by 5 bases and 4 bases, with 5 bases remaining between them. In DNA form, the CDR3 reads TGTGCTAGTGGTCCCTCCACTGAAGCTTTCTTT. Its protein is CASGPSTEAFF.

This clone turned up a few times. The CDR3 loop reads CASSLTGTANTEAFF. CDR3 bases: TGTGCCAGCAGTCTTACAGGGACAGCGAACACTGAAGCTTTCTTT. J is TRBJ1-1 and V is TRBV2; 7 bases map to TRBD1. The CDR3 runs 15 residues. Per germline, CDR1 SNHLY and CDR2 FYNNEI. V lost 5 bases to trimming and J lost 1 base; unmatched junction nucleotides: 7.

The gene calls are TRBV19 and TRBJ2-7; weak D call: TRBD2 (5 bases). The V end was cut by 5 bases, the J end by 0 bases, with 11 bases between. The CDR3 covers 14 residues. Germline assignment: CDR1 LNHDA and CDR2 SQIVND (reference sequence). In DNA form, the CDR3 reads TGTGCCAGTAGTCTAAGGACTGTCTCCTACGAGCAGTACTTC. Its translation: CASSLRTVSYEQYF. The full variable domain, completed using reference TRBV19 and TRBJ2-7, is DGGITQSPKYLFRKEGQNVTLSCEQNLNHDAMYWYRQDPGQGLRLIYYSQIVNDFQKGDIAEGYSVSREKKESFPLTVTSAQKNPTAFYLCASSLRTVSYEQYFGPGTRLTVT.

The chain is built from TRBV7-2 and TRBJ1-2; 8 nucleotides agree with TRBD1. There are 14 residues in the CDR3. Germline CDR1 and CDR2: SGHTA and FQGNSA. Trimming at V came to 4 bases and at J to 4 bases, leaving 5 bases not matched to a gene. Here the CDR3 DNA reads TGTGCCAGCAGCTCGCAGGGGGCCGGCTATGGCTACACCTTC. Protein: CASSSQGAGYGYTF. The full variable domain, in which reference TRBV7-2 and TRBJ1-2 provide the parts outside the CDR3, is GAGVSQSPSNKVTEKGKDVELRCDPISGHTALYWYRQSLGQGLEFLIYFQGNSAPDKSGLPSDRFSAERTGGSVSTLTIQRTQQEDSAVYLCASSSQGAGYGYTFGSGTRLTVV.

CDR3 in DNA: TGTGCCAGCAGCTTACGAGAGGCGTCGAACACCGGGGAGCTGTTTTTT. Amino acids: CASSLREASNTGELFF. This chain uses TRBV11-3 with TRBJ2-2; D unresolved. CDR1 is SGHNT and CDR2 is YENEEA in the germline V gene. CDR3 length: 16 amino acids. V was trimmed by 2 bases and J by 0 bases, leaving 10 bases between them. Using reference TRBV11-3 and TRBJ2-2 for the parts outside the CDR3, the full variable domain is EAGVVQSPRYKIIEKKQPVAFWCNPISGHNTLYWYLQNLGQGPELLIRYENEEAVDDSQLPKDRFSAERLKGVDSTLKIQPAELGDSAVYLCASSLREASNTGELFFGEGSRLTVL.

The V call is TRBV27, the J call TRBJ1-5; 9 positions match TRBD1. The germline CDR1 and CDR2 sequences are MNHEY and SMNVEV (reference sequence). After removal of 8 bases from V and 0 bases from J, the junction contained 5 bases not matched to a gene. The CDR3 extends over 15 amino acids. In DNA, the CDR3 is TGTGCCAGCTGGGAGACAGGGGGTAGCAATCAGCCCCAGCATTTT. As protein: CASWETGGSNQPQHF.

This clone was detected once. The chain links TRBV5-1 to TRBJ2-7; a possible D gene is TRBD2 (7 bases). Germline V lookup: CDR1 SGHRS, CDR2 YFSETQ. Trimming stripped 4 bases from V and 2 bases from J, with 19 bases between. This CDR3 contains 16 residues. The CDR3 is CASSIGGREIAYEQYF. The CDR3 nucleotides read TGCGCCAGCAGCATCGGGGGGCGGGAAATAGCCTACGAGCAGTACTTC.

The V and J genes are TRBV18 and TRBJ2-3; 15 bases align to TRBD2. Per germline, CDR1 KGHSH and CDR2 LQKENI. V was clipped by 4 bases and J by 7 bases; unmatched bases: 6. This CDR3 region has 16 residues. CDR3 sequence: CASSREGLAGGNTQYF. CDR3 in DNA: TGTGCCAGCTCACGTGAGGGACTAGCGGGAGGAAATACGCAGTATTTT. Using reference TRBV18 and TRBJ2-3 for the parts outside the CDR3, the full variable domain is NAGVMQNPRHLVRRRGQEARLRCSPMKGHSHVYWYRQLPEEGLKFMVYLQKENIIDESGMPKERFSAEFPKEGPSILRIQQVVRGDSAAYFCASSREGLAGGNTQYFGPGTRLTVL.

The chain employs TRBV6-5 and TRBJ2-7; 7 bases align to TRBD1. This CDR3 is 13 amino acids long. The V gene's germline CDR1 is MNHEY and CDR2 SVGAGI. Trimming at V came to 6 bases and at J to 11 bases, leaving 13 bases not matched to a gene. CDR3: CASRSGTATLKYF. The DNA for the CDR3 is TGTGCCAGCAGGAGTGGGACAGCCACACTGAAGTACTTC.

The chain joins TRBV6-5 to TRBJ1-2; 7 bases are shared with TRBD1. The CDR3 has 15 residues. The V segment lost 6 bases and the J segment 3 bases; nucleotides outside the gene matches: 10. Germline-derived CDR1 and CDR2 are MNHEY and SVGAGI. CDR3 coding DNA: TGTGCCAGCAGCCCCCGGGACAGAAGAGACTATGGCTACACCTTC. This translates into CASSPRDRRDYGYTF.

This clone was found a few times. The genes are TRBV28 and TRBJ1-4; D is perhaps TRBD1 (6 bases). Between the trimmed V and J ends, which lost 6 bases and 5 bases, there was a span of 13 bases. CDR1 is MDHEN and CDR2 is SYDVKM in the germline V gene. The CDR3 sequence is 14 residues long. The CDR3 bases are TGTGCCAGCAGCTCCAGGGGCCCAAATGAAAAACTGTTTTTT. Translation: CASSSRGPNEKLFF.

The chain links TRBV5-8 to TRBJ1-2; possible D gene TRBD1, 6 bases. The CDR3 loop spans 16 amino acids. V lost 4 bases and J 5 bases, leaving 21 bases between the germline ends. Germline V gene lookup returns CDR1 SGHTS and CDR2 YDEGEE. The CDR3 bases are TGTGCCAGCAGCGGCCGGGGGGGCGGTTCGGTTTATGGCTACACCTTC. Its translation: CASSGRGGGSVYGYTF. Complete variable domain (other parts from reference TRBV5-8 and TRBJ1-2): EAGVTQSPTHLIKTRGQQATLRCSPISGHTSVYWYQQALGLGLQFLLWYDEGEERNRGNFPPRFSGRQFPNYSSELNVNALELEDSALYLCASSGRGGGSVYGYTFGSGTRLTVV.

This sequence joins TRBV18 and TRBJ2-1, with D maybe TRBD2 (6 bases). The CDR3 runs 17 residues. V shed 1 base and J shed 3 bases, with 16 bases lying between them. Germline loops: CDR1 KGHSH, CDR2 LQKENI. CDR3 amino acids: CASSPLAGLDYYNEQFF. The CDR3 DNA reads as TGTGCCAGCTCACCACTTGCGGGACTGGATTACTACAATGAGCAGTTCTTC.

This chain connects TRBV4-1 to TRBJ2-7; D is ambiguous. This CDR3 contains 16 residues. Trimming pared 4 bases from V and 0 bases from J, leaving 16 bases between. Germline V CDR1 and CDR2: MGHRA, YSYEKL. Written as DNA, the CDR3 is TGCGCCAGCAGCCGTCAAGTCGCCCTCAGCTCCTACGAGCAGTACTTC. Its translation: CASSRQVALSSYEQYF.

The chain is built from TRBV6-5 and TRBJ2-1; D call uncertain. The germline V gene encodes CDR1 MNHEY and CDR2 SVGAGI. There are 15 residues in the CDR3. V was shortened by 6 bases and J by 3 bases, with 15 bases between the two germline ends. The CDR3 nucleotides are TGTGCCAGCAGGGTGGGTATCACAGTCTACAATGAGCAGTTCTTC. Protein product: CASRVGITVYNEQFF.

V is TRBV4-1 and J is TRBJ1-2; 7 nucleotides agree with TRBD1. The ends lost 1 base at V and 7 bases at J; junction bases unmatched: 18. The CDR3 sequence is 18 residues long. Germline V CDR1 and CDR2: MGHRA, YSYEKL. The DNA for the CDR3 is TGCGCCAGCAGCCAAGCCCCTTCTCCAGGGGGTAATTTGGGTGGCTACACCTTC. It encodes CASSQAPSPGGNLGGYTF.

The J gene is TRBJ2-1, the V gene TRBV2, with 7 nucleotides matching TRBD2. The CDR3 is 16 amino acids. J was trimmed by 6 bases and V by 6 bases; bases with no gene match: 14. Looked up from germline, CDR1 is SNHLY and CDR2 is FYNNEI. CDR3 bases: TGTGCCAGCAGCTCCCTAAGAGCGGGGCCGGCCAATGAGCAGTTCTTC. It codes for CASSSLRAGPANEQFF.